This T cell receptor (beta chain) originates from a study of identical twins. A single record per CDR3 protein comes from TCRdb applying MiXCR to the 5' RACE reads. The repertoire holds roughly 720,000 distinct CDR3 sequences, over 15% seen once, with about an eighth in the top ten. Trimming removed 2 bases from V and 2 bases from J, with 7 bases in between. The CDR3 contains 15 residues. Germline-derived CDR1 and CDR2 are SEHNR and FQNEAQ (reference sequence). This clonotype was observed a handful of times. These data were also filed under a second study, of T cells expressing NK-cell markers. That work contributes: With respect to HCMV, seven of the eight sequenced donors were seropositive, and one was seronegative. Several of the experiments relied on an anti-gamma-delta TCR antibody so that only alpha-beta TCR T cells were sorted. Of CD8+ T cells, about 1.0-8% belonged to dominant NKG2C+ clonotypes in five or six donors.

The chain couples TRBV7-9 to TRBJ2-6; D is unclear. This receptor was identified in a young woman in good health. The sequenced sample was PBMCs. This CDR3 is CASSLIRPGANVLTF. CDR3 bases: TGTGCCAGCAGCTTAATCAGGCCTGGGGCCAACGTCCTGACTTTC. Based on the CDR3 plus reference TRBV7-9 and TRBJ2-6, the full variable domain is DTGVSQNPRHKITKRGQNVTFRCDPISEHNRLYWYRQTLGQGPEFLTYFQNEAQLEKSRLLSDRFSAERPKGSFSTLEIQRTEQGDSAMYLCASSLIRPGANVLTFGAGSRLTVL.